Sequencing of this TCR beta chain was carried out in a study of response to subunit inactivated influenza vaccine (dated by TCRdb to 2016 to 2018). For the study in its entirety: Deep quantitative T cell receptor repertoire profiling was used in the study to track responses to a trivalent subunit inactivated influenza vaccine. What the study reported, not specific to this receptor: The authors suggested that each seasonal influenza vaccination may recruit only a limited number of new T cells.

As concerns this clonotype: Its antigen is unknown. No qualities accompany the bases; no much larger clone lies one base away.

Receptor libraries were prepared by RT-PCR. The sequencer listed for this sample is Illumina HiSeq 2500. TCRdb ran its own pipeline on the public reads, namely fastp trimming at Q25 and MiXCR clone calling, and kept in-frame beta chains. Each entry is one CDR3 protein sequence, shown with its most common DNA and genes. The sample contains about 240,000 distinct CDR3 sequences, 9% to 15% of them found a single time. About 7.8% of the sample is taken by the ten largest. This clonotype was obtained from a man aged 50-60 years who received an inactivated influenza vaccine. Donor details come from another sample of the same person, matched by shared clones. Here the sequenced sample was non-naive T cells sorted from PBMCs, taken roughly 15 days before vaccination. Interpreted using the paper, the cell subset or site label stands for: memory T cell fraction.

In nucleotides, the sequence is TGTGCCAGCAGGCCTGGACTAGCGGGGGGGCCCTACGAGCAGTACTTC. This encodes CASRPGLAGGPYEQYF. This chain joins TRBV6-1 to TRBJ2-7; 15 junctional bases match TRBD2. V is cut back by 6 bases and J by 2 bases, with 5 bases in the junction unmatched. Its CDR3 holds 16 amino acids, cysteine through phenylalanine. Kept here is only the CDR3 DNA, which spans 48 bases and is read in frame from base 1. CDR1 and CDR2 are read off the germline V gene as MNHNS and SASEGT.